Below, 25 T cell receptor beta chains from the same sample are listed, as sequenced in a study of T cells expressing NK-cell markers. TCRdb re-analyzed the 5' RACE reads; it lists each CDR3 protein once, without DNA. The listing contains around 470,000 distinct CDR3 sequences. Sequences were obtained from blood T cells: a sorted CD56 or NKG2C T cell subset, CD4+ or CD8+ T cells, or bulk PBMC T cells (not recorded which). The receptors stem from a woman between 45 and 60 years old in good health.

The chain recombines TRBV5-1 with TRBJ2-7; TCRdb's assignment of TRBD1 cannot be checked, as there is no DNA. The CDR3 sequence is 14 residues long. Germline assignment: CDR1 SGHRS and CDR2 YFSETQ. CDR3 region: CASSLAGTNYEQYF.

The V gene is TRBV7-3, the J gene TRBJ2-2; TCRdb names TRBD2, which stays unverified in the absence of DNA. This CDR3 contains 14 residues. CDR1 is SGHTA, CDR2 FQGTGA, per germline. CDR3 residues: CASNLAGGTGELFF.

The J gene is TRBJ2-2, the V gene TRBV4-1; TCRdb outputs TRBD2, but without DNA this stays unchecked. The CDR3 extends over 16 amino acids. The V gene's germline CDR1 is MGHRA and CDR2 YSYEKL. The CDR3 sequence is CASSPTRASGIGELFF.

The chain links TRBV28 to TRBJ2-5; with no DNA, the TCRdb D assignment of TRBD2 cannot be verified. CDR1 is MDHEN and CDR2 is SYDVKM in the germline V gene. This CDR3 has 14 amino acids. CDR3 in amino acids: CASSSGRRQETQYF.

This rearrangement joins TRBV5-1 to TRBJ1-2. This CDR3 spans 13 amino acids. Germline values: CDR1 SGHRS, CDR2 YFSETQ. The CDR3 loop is CASSLADGYGYTF.

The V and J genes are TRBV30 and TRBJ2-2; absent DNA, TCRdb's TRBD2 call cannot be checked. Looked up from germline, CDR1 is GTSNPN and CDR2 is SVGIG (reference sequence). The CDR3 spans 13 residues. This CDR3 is CARGRGTTGELFF. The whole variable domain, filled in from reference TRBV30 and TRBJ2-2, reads SQTIHQWPATLVQPVGSPLSLECTVEGTSNPNLYWYRQAAGRGLQLLFYSVGIGQISSEVPQNLSASRPQDRQFILSSKKLLLSDSGFYLCARGRGTTGELFFGEGSRLTVL.

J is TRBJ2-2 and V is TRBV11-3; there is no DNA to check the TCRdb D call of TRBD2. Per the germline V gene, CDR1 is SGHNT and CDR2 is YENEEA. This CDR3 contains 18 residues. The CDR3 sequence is CASSHPLAGGPNTGELFF.

CDR3 protein: CASSFGQTGANVLTF. V usage is TRBV6-6 and J usage is TRBJ2-6. The CDR3 is 15 amino acids. Germline CDR1 reads MNHNY; CDR2 reads SVGAGI (reference sequence).

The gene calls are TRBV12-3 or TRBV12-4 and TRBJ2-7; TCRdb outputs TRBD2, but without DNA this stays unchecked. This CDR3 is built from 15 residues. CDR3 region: CASSVTGRKGYEQYF.

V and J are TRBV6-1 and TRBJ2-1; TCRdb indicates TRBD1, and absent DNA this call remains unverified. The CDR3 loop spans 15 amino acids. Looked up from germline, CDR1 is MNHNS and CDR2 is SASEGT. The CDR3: CASSGPRDDYNEQFF.

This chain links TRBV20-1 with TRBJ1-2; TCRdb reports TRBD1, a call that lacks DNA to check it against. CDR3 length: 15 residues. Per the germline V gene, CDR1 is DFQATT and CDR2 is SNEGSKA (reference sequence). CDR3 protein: CSASGQATANYGYTF.

CDR3 region: CAIPLRAGGVETQYF. The chain recombines TRBV27 with TRBJ2-5; TCRdb indicates TRBD2, and absent DNA this call remains unverified. Germline V gene data show CDR1 as MNHEY and CDR2 as SMNVEV (reference sequence). This CDR3 has 15 residues.

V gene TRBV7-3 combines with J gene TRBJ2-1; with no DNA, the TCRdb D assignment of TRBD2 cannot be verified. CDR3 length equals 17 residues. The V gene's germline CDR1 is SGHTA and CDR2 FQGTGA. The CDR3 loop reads CASSVASGSLSYNEQFF.

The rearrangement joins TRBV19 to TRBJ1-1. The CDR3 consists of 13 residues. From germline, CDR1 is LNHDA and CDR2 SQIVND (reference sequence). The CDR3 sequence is CASSPNTNTEAFF.

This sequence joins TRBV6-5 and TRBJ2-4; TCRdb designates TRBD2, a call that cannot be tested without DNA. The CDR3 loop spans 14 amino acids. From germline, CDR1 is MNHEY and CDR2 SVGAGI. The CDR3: CASSPGPPGNIQYF.

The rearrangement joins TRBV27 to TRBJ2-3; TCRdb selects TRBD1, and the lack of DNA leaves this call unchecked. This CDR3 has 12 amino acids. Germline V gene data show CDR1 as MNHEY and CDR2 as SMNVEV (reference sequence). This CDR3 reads CASIGGPDTQYF.

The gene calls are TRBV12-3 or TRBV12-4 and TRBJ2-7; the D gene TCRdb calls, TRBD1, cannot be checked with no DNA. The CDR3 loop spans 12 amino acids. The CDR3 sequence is CASRGTHYEQYF.

CDR3 in amino acids: CASSQEVLLDTQYF. V usage is TRBV7-2 and J usage is TRBJ2-3. The CDR3 consists of 14 residues. From germline, CDR1 is SGHTA and CDR2 FQGNSA.

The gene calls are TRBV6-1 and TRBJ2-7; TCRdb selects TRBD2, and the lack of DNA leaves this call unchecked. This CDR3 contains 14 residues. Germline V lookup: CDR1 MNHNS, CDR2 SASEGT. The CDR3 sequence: CASNRLAANYEQYF.

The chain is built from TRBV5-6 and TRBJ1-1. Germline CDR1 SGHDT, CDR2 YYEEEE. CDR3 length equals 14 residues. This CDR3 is CASSLGVLELEAFF.

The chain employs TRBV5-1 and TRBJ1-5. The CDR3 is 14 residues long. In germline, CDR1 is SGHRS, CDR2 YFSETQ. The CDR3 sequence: CASSFGSMNQPQHF.

The CDR3 sequence is CSVEKGVGTDTQYF. The chain recombines TRBV29-1 with TRBJ2-3; with no DNA, the TCRdb D assignment of TRBD1 cannot be verified. The CDR3 runs to 14 residues. Germline V gene data show CDR1 as SQVTM and CDR2 as ANQGSEA.

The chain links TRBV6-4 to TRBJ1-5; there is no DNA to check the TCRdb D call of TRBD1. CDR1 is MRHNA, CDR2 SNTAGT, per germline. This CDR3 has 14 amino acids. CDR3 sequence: CASSPTGNNQPQHF.

The CDR3 loop is CSVDPTSTDTQYF. The chain employs TRBV29-1 and TRBJ2-3. This CDR3 comprises 13 residues. The germline V gene encodes CDR1 SQVTM and CDR2 ANQGSEA.

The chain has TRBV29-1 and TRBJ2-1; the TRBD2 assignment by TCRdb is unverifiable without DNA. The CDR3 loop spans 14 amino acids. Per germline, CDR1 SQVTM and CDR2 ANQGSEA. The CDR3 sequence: CSVDGTYNRNEQFF.